The 26 T cell receptor beta chains listed next were all sequenced from one sample in a study of cytomegalovirus exposure and HLA in healthy donors. Researchers ran the PCR with 60 Vbeta and 13 Jbeta primers. Method: immunoSEQ multiplex PCR; TCRdb's copy keeps in-frame clones and lacks some. The data contain around 100,000 clones, roughly 70% of them singletons. Source material: PBMCs. These receptors were taken from a woman in her late teens or twenties in good health and CMV-seropositive.

This chain connects TRBV29-1 to TRBJ2-1, with TRBD1 matching 10 bases. V lost 8 bases and J lost 0; bases outside the gene matches: 4. The CDR3 contains 14 residues. CDR1 is SQVTM and CDR2 is ANQGSEA in the germline V gene. CDR3 DNA: TGCAGCTCCTGGACAGGGGGCTCCTACAATGAGCAGTTCTTC. The encoded protein is CSSWTGGSYNEQFF.

V and J are TRBV9 and TRBJ2-7, with 7 nucleotides matching TRBD2. The CDR3 spans 14 residues. CDR1 and CDR2 (germline): SGDLS, YYNGEE. V lost 4 bases, J lost 6 bases, and 10 bases stayed unmatched. In DNA, the CDR3 is TGTGCCAGCAGCACAATGACTAGCCCCGGCGAGCAGTACTTC. This translates into CASSTMTSPGEQYF.

The genes are TRBV7-9 and TRBJ2-5; 11 nucleotides match TRBD1. CDR3 length equals 16 residues. The germline V gene encodes CDR1 SEHNR and CDR2 FQNEAQ (reference sequence). V shed 4 bases and J 5 bases; nucleotides not matched to a gene: 9. The CDR3 nucleotides are TGTGCCAGCAGCTCGCCCTGGACAGGGGGCGGCGAGACCCAGTACTTC. Amino acid sequence: CASSSPWTGGGETQYF.

The chain uses TRBV7-9 and TRBJ2-1, with 8 bases identical to TRBD1. J lost 10 bases, V lost 5 bases, and 4 bases had no gene match. The CDR3 has 12 residues. Looked up from germline, CDR1 is SEHNR and CDR2 is FQNEAQ (reference sequence). The CDR3 loop reads CASSQDREEQFF. CDR3 nucleotide sequence: TGTGCCAGCAGCCAGGACAGGGAAGAGCAGTTCTTC.

The chain employs TRBV27 and TRBJ1-5; D possibly corresponds to TRBD1 (5 bases). V was trimmed by 6 bases and J by 0 bases, leaving 12 bases between them. This CDR3 has 15 residues. From germline, CDR1 is MNHEY and CDR2 SMNVEV (reference sequence). The CDR3 spells CASSQQENSNQPQHF. CDR3 DNA sequence: TGTGCCAGCAGCCAACAGGAGAATAGCAATCAGCCCCAGCATTTT.

The sample holds one count of this clone. This chain uses TRBV11-1 with TRBJ2-7; 8 positions match TRBD1. The CDR3 contains 14 residues. Germline V lookup: CDR1 SGHAT, CDR2 FQDESV (reference sequence). V lost 3 bases and J lost 1; bases outside the gene matches: 2. The CDR3 region has the DNA TGTGCCAGCAGCTTCCGGGACAGGTCCTACGAGCAGTACTTC. Its translation: CASSFRDRSYEQYF.

This chain connects TRBV10-3 to TRBJ1-2; D remains unclear. This CDR3 has 14 amino acids. Germline assignment: CDR1 ENHRY and CDR2 SYGVKD. The ends were cut back, 0 bases at V and 4 bases at J, with 9 bases in the middle. This CDR3 is CAISESRGSYGYTF. CDR3 DNA sequence: TGTGCCATCAGTGAGTCCCGGGGTTCCTATGGCTACACCTTC.

The chain has TRBV7-2 and TRBJ2-3; D perhaps matches TRBD2 (5 bases). Trimming pared 0 bases from V and 2 bases from J, leaving 9 bases between. The CDR3 is 15 amino acids. Germline V gene sequence: CDR1 SGHTA, CDR2 FQGNSA. DNA for the CDR3: TGTGCCAGCAGCTTAGCGGCTAGCCTCACAGATACGCAGTATTTT. This codes for CASSLAASLTDTQYF.

V is TRBV27 and J is TRBJ1-4, with a tentative D call TRBD1 (5 bases). This CDR3 is 15 amino acids long. Germline assignment: CDR1 MNHEY and CDR2 SMNVEV (reference sequence). The ends were cut back, 0 bases at V and 6 bases at J, with 11 bases in the middle. CDR3 nucleotides: TGTGCCAGCAGTTTATCGGGCTGGGGGGATGAAAAACTGTTTTTT. It codes for CASSLSGWGDEKLFF.

The chain links TRBV6-4 to TRBJ2-1; 8 nucleotides align to TRBD1. The CDR3 covers 17 residues. Germline V lookup: CDR1 MRHNA, CDR2 SNTAGT. V shed 0 bases and J 7 bases; nucleotides not matched to a gene: 11. The DNA for the CDR3 is TGTGCCAGCAGTGACTCGGTGCCGGGACAGGCTCTGAATGAGCAGTTCTTC. Amino acids: CASSDSVPGQALNEQFF.

This clone showed up just once. The genes are TRBV7-2 and TRBJ1-5, with D perhaps TRBD1 (6 bases). Germline values: CDR1 SGHTA, CDR2 FQGNSA. This CDR3 region has 17 residues. Deletions cut 4 bases from V and 0 bases from J, with 16 bases between. The CDR3: CASSSQTGGGSNQPQHF. DNA for the CDR3: TGTGCCAGCAGCTCCCAGACAGGAGGCGGTAGCAATCAGCCCCAGCATTTT.

This clone was recorded a few times. The V call is TRBV19, the J call TRBJ2-7, with D possibly matching TRBD1 (6 bases). V was pared by 5 bases and J by 1 base, with 9 bases between. The CDR3 runs 13 residues. Per the germline V gene, CDR1 is LNHDA and CDR2 is SQIVND (reference sequence). CDR3 nucleotide sequence: TGTGCCAGTAGTTTACAGGGTTCCTACGAGCAGTACTTC. Translation: CASSLQGSYEQYF.

V is TRBV28 and J is TRBJ1-5; D may be TRBD1 (6 bases). CDR1 is MDHEN and CDR2 is SYDVKM in the germline V gene. The length of the CDR3 is 12 residues. Here the CDR3 DNA reads TGTGCGGAAGGGGGTTCCAATCAGCCCCAGCATTTT. It encodes CAEGGSNQPQHF.

The chain joins TRBV7-9 to TRBJ2-1; D remains unclear. The CDR3 totals 13 residues. From germline, CDR1 is SEHNR and CDR2 FQNEAQ (reference sequence). V was clipped by 1 base and J by 4 bases, with 5 bases between them. The CDR3 DNA reads as TGTGCCAGCAGCTTAGATGCGTACAATGAGCAGTTCTTC. Its translation: CASSLDAYNEQFF.

This chain joins TRBV29-1 and TRBJ2-1, with D uncertain. The CDR3 runs to 14 residues. V lost 2 bases and J lost 4, with 12 bases in between. Germline V gene data show CDR1 as SQVTM and CDR2 as ANQGSEA. The CDR3 here is CSVEPQAYYNEQFF. CDR3 in DNA: TGCAGCGTTGAACCCCAAGCTTATTACAATGAGCAGTTCTTC.

The J gene is TRBJ2-7, the V gene TRBV10-3; 9 bases are a match to TRBD1. With V trimmed by 6 bases and J by 3 bases, 6 bases remained unmatched. The CDR3 consists of 14 residues. Germline V CDR1 and CDR2: ENHRY, SYGVKD. The CDR3 DNA reads TGTGCCATCAGAAGACAGGGGGTGGTCTACGAGCAGTACTTC. Protein: CAIRRQGVVYEQYF.

The V gene is TRBV11-2, the J gene TRBJ2-7; 9 bases line up with TRBD2. V trimming: 2 bases; J trimming: 1 base; junction bases outside the gene matches: 3. Per germline, CDR1 SGHAT and CDR2 FQNNGV. The CDR3 runs 15 residues. CDR3 nucleotide sequence: TGTGCCAGCAGCTTAATTAGCGGGAGTTCCTACGAGCAGTACTTC. This sequence encodes CASSLISGSSYEQYF.

The rearrangement links TRBV29-1 to TRBJ2-7; 9 bases agree with TRBD2. The CDR3 sequence is 12 residues long. CDR1 and CDR2 from the germline V gene are SQVTM and ANQGSEA. Losses at the gene ends were 4 bases for V and 4 bases for J; bases not matched to a gene: 2. CDR3 coding DNA: TGCAGCGTTGGGACTAGCGAGTACGAGCAGTACTTC. Amino acids: CSVGTSEYEQYF.

The chain recombines TRBV5-1 with TRBJ1-2; D possibly corresponds to TRBD1 (6 bases). Trimming left V 2 bases short and J 0 bases short, with 8 bases between. Germline V gene lookup returns CDR1 SGHRS and CDR2 YFSETQ. The CDR3 consists of 14 residues. CDR3 residues: CASSFGQPNYGYTF. Here the CDR3 DNA reads TGCGCCAGCAGCTTCGGACAGCCTAACTATGGCTACACCTTC.

V is TRBV7-2 and J is TRBJ2-3; the D gene is possibly TRBD2 (5 bases). The germline V gene has CDR1 SGHTA and CDR2 FQGNSA. The CDR3 extends over 15 amino acids. The V gene lost 0 bases and the J gene lost 8 bases, with 15 bases spanning the gap. The CDR3, as DNA: TGTGCCAGCAGCTTAGCACGGCATAACGGAGGTACGCAGTATTTT. It encodes CASSLARHNGGTQYF.

CDR3 residues: CASSVASGRGNYNEQFF. Here the CDR3 DNA reads TGTGCCAGCAGCGTAGCTTCGGGCAGGGGCAACTACAATGAGCAGTTCTTC. J is TRBJ2-1 and V is TRBV9, with D maybe TRBD1 (6 bases). Trimming shortened V by 0 bases and J by 3 bases, and 16 bases separated the two germline ends. The CDR3 length is 17 residues. Germline assignment: CDR1 SGDLS and CDR2 YYNGEE.

CDR3 nucleotide sequence: TGTGCCAGCAGCCCCTGGACAGGGGGAATGGATCAGCCCCAGCATTTT. This sequence encodes CASSPWTGGMDQPQHF. The V and J genes are TRBV4-2 and TRBJ1-5, with 10 bases that match TRBD1. V gave up 4 bases and J gave up 5 bases; unmatched junction bases: 8. Germline CDR1 LGHNA, CDR2 YNFKEQ. The CDR3 covers 16 residues.

This chain joins TRBV9 and TRBJ2-5, with TRBD2 matching 7 bases. CDR3 length: 18 residues. V shed 0 bases, J shed 8 bases, and the junction held 19 bases outside the gene matches. Germline values: CDR1 SGDLS, CDR2 YYNGEE. The CDR3 is CASSVVADHGAGAVTQYF. CDR3 nucleotide sequence: TGTGCCAGCAGCGTAGTAGCCGACCATGGGGCGGGAGCTGTTACCCAGTACTTC.

This chain joins TRBV7-2 and TRBJ1-2; 7 bases are shared with TRBD1. V was clipped by 7 bases and J by 4 bases; unmatched bases: 12. Looked up from germline, CDR1 is SGHTA and CDR2 is FQGNSA. This CDR3 is built from 15 residues. CDR3 sequence: CASTTEGALSYGYTF. CDR3 sequence (DNA): TGTGCCAGCACAACCGAGGGGGCGTTGTCCTATGGCTACACCTTC. The whole variable domain, filled in from reference TRBV7-2 and TRBJ1-2, reads GAGVSQSPSNKVTEKGKDVELRCDPISGHTALYWYRQSLGQGLEFLIYFQGNSAPDKSGLPSDRFSAERTGGSVSTLTIQRTQQEDSAVYLCASTTEGALSYGYTFGSGTRLTVV.

About this clone: An end of the junction does not agree with germline; a read error may underlie this. V and J are TRBV5-4 and TRBJ1-2, with D unclear. The CDR3 is made up of 15 amino acids. Germline V CDR1 and CDR2: SGHNT, YYREEE (reference sequence). CDR3 DNA sequence: TGTGCCAGCAACTTGGCCTTGGGCAAGGACTATGGCTACAACTTC. Its protein is CASNLALGKDYGYNF.

V is TRBV11-2 and J is TRBJ2-3; possible D gene TRBD1, 7 bases. Germline CDR1 reads SGHAT; CDR2 reads FQNNGV. The CDR3 is made up of 15 amino acids. The V end was cut by 5 bases, the J end by 3 bases, with 15 bases between. The chain's CDR3 is CASSGMAGGTDTQYF. The CDR3 DNA sequence: TGTGCCAGCAGCGGAATGGCAGGGGGGACAGATACGCAGTATTTT.